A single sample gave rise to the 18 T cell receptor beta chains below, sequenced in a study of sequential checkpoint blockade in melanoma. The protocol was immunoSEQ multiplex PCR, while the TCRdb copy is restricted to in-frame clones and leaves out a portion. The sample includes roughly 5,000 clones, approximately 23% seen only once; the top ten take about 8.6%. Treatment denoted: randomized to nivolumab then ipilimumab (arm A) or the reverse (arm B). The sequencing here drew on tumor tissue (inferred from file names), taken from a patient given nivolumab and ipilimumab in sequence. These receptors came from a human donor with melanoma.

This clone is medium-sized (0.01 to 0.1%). In nucleotides, the CDR3 is TGTGCCAGTAGAAAAGGCCCCTACCTCCAAGAGACCCAGTACTTC. Amino acid sequence: CASRKGPYLQETQYF. The chain couples TRBV19 to TRBJ2-5; no clear D gene. This CDR3 region has 15 residues. The germline V gene has CDR1 LNHDA and CDR2 SQIVND (reference sequence). The ends were cut back, 6 bases at V and 1 base at J, with 15 bases in the middle. Combining the CDR3 with reference TRBV19 and TRBJ2-5 gives the whole variable domain DGGITQSPKYLFRKEGQNVTLSCEQNLNHDAMYWYRQDPGQGLRLIYYSQIVNDFQKGDIAEGYSVSREKKESFPLTVTSAQKNPTAFYLCASRKGPYLQETQYFGPGTRLLVL.

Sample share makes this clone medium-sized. The CDR3 DNA is TGCGCCAGCAGCTTGAGTCAGGGGCTAAGGCACAATGAGCAGTTCTTC. Protein: CASSLSQGLRHNEQFF. The V call is TRBV5-1, the J call TRBJ2-1; TRBD1 might be the D (6 bases). V gave up 1 base and J gave up 5 bases, with 16 bases separating them. The CDR3 runs 16 residues. CDR1 is SGHRS, CDR2 YFSETQ, per germline.

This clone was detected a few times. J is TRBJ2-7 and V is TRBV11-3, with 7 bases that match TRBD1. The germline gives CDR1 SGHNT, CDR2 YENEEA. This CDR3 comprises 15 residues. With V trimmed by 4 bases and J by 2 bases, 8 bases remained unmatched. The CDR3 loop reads CASSYGTASTYEQYF. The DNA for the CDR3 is TGTGCCAGCAGCTATGGGACAGCCTCTACCTACGAGCAGTACTTC.

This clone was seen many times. Written as DNA, the CDR3 is TGCGCCAGCAGTCAATCTGGGGAGACCCAGTACTTC. Translation: CASSQSGETQYF. The chain links TRBV4-1 to TRBJ2-5; unclear D gene. In germline, CDR1 is MGHRA, CDR2 YSYEKL. CDR3 length: 12 residues. V was cut by 6 bases and J by 5 bases, with 10 bases left in between.

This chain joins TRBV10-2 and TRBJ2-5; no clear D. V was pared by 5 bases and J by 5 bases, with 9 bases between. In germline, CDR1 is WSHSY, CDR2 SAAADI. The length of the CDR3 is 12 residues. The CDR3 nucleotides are TGCGCCAGCAGTTTAGCACGGGAGACCCAGTACTTC. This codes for CASSLARETQYF.

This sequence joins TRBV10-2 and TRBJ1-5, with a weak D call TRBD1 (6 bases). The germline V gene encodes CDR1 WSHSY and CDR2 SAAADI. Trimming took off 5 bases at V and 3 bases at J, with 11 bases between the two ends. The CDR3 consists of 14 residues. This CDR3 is CASSTGQYNQPQHF. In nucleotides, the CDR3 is TGCGCCAGCAGTACTGGACAGTACAATCAGCCCCAGCATTTT.

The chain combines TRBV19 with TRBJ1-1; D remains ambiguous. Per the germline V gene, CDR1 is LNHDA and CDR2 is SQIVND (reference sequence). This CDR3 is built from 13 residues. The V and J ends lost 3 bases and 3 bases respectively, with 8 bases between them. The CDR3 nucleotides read TGTGCCAGTAGTATGGAGGAGTACACTGAAGCTTTCTTT. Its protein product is CASSMEEYTEAFF. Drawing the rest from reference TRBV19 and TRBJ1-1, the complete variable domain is DGGITQSPKYLFRKEGQNVTLSCEQNLNHDAMYWYRQDPGQGLRLIYYSQIVNDFQKGDIAEGYSVSREKKESFPLTVTSAQKNPTAFYLCASSMEEYTEAFFGQGTRLTVV.

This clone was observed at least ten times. CDR3 in amino acids: CASSYLTGTDGYTF. Here the CDR3 DNA reads TGTGCCAGCAGCTACCTGACAGGGACGGATGGCTACACCTTC. The rearrangement uses TRBV11-3 and TRBJ1-2; 7 bases fit TRBD1. Germline V gene lookup returns CDR1 SGHNT and CDR2 YENEEA. This CDR3 contains 14 residues. The ends lost 4 bases at V and 6 bases at J; junction bases unmatched: 8. The complete variable domain, with remaining parts taken from reference TRBV11-3 and TRBJ1-2, reads EAGVVQSPRYKIIEKKQPVAFWCNPISGHNTLYWYLQNLGQGPELLIRYENEEAVDDSQLPKDRFSAERLKGVDSTLKIQPAELGDSAVYLCASSYLTGTDGYTFGSGTRLTVV.

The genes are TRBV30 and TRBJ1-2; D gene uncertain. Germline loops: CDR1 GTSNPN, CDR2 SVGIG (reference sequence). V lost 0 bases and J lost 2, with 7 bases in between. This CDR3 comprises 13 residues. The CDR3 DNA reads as TGTGCCTGGAGTGTAACGGGGAACTATGGCTACACCTTC. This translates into CAWSVTGNYGYTF.

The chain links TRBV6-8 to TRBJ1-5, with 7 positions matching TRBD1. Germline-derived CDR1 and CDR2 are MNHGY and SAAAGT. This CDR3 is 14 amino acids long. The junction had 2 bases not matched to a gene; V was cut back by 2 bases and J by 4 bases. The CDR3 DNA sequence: TGTGCCAGCAGTTACGTGGACAGGAATCAGCCCCAGCATTTT. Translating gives CASSYVDRNQPQHF.

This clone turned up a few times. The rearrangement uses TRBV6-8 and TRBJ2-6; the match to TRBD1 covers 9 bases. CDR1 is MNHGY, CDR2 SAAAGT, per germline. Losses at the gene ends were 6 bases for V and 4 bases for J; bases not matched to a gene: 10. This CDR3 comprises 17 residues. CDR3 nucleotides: TGTGCCAGCAGCTCCGGGACAGGGACATCCGGGGCCAACGTCCTGACTTTC. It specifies CASSSGTGTSGANVLTF.

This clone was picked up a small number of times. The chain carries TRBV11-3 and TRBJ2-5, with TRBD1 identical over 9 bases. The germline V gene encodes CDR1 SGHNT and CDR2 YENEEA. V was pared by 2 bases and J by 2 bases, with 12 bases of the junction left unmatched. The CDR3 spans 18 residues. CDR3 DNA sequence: TGTGCCAGCAGCTTAATAGCAGGACAGGGGTTCGGGCAAGAGACCCAGTACTTC. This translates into CASSLIAGQGFGQETQYF.

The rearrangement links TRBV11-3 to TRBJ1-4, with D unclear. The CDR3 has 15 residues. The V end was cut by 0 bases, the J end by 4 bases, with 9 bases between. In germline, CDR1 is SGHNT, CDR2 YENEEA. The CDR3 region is CASSLDGVLNEKLFF. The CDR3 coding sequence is TGTGCCAGCAGCTTAGATGGGGTCCTTAATGAAAAACTGTTTTTT.

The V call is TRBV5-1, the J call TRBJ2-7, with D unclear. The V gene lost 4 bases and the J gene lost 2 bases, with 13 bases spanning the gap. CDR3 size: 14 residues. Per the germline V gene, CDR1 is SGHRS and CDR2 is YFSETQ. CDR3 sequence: CASSVPDGPYEQYF. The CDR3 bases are TGCGCCAGCAGCGTCCCAGATGGACCCTACGAGCAGTACTTC. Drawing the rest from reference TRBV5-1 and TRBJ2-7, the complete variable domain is KAGVTQTPRYLIKTRGQQVTLSCSPISGHRSVSWYQQTPGQGLQFLFEYFSETQRNKGNFPGRFSGRQFSNSRSEMNVSTLELGDSALYLCASSVPDGPYEQYFGPGTRLTVT.

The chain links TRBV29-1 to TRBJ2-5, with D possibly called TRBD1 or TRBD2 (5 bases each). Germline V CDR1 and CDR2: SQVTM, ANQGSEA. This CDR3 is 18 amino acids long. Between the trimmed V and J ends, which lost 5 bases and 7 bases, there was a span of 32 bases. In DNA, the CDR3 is TGCAGCGTTTGGGGACGGATAACAGCCGCTCCGGCCGAAGGGACCCAGTACTTC. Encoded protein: CSVWGRITAAPAEGTQYF.

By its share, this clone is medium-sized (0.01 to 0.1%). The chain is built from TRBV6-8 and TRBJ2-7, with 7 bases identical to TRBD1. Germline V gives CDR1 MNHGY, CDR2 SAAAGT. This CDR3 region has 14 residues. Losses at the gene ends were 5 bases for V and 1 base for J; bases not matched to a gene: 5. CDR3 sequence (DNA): TGTGCCAGCAGTGGACCGGGACAGTCCTACGAGCAGTACTTC. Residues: CASSGPGQSYEQYF.

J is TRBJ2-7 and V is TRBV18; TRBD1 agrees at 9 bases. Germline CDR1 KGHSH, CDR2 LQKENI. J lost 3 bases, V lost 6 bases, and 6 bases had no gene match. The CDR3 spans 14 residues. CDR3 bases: TGTGCCAGCTCCCCTCGGGACAGGGACTACGAGCAGTACTTC. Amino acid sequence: CASSPRDRDYEQYF.

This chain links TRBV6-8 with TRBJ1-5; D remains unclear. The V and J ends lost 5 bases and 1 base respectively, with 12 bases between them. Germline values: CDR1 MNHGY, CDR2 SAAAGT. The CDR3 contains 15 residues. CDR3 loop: CASSAAASSNQPQHF. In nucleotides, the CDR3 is TGTGCCAGCAGTGCAGCCGCCTCGAGCAATCAGCCCCAGCATTTT.